The 29 T cell receptor beta chains presented below share a single source sample, sequenced in a study of blood T cell repertoires in COVID-19. TCRdb keeps only in-frame clones here, not all; method: immunoSEQ multiplex PCR. In the table there are about 240,000 clones, 80% to 90% of which are singletons. What was sequenced was peripheral blood. These receptors all stem from a man in his forties or fifties with acute or convalescent COVID-19.

The chain has TRBV10-2 and TRBJ1-5; weak D call: TRBD1 (5 bases). Deletions cut 7 bases from V and 2 bases from J, with 12 bases between. The CDR3 sequence is 14 residues long. Germline V gene lookup returns CDR1 WSHSY and CDR2 SAAADI. The chain's CDR3 is CASTAGFGNQPQHF. The CDR3 DNA reads TGCGCCAGCACGGCAGGGTTTGGCAATCAGCCCCAGCATTTT.

This chain joins TRBV19 and TRBJ2-1; no firm D call. CDR3 length equals 13 residues. CDR1 LNHDA and CDR2 SQIVND come from the germline V gene (reference sequence). The ends were cut back, 5 bases at V and 8 bases at J, with 13 bases in the middle. The CDR3 region is CASSFADRDEQFF. Written as DNA, the CDR3 is TGTGCCAGTAGTTTTGCGGATCGGGATGAGCAGTTCTTC.

The chain links TRBV9 to TRBJ2-1; 13 positions agree with TRBD2. V trimming: 0 bases; J trimming: 2 bases; junction bases outside the gene matches: 2. The CDR3 has 17 amino acids. Per germline, CDR1 SGDLS and CDR2 YYNGEE. The CDR3 protein is CASSVGGLAGTYNEQFF. The CDR3 DNA reads as TGTGCCAGCAGCGTAGGGGGACTAGCGGGGACCTACAATGAGCAGTTCTTC. Drawing the rest from reference TRBV9 and TRBJ2-1, the complete variable domain is DSGVTQTPKHLITATGQRVTLRCSPRSGDLSVYWYQQSLDQGLQFLIQYYNGEERAKGNILERFSAQQFPDLHSELNLSSLELGDSALYFCASSVGGLAGTYNEQFFGPGTRLTVL.

CDR3 nucleotide sequence: TGTGCCAGCAGCCAAAGGGGTCCCGGGGGGAACACTGAAGCTTTCTTT. As protein: CASSQRGPGGNTEAFF. The rearrangement links TRBV3-1 (or the pseudogene TRBV3-2) to TRBJ1-1; a weak D match, TRBD1 (5 bases). This CDR3 has 16 amino acids. The germline gives CDR1 LGHDT, CDR2 YNNKEL (reference sequence). The ends were cut back, 2 bases at V and 1 base at J, with 14 bases in the middle.

The chain is built from TRBV12-3 or TRBV12-4 and TRBJ1-4; no clear D gene. The CDR3 consists of 12 residues. Trimming left V 5 bases short and J 14 bases short, with 15 bases between. The CDR3 here is CASSAQRFRLFF. The CDR3 nucleotides are TGTGCCAGCAGTGCCCAGCGGTTTCGGCTGTTTTTT.

The chain couples TRBV6-5 to TRBJ1-2; 8 positions agree with TRBD1. The V and J ends lost 6 bases and 8 bases, in that order; junction bases with no gene match: 8. CDR1 and CDR2 from the germline V gene are MNHEY and SVGAGI. This CDR3 spans 13 amino acids. CDR3 residues: CASRSDRVYGYTF. The CDR3, as DNA: TGTGCCAGCAGATCGGACAGGGTCTACGGCTACACCTTC.

The CDR3 sequence is CPGQGAVGYTF. CDR3 DNA sequence: TGTCCTGGACAGGGGGCAGTTGGCTACACCTTC. This chain links TRBV3-1 (or the pseudogene TRBV3-2) with TRBJ1-2; 11 bases are a match to TRBD1. The CDR3 runs to 11 residues. Germline V gene data show CDR1 as LGHDT and CDR2 as YNNKEL (reference sequence).

This chain joins TRBV5-1 and TRBJ1-4; 12 bases match TRBD1. The CDR3 loop spans 17 amino acids. Germline loops: CDR1 SGHRS, CDR2 YFSETQ. The ends lost 4 bases at V and 8 bases at J; junction bases unmatched: 12. The CDR3 spells CASSPGQGAKFGEKLFF. The CDR3 region has the DNA TGCGCCAGCAGCCCGGGACAGGGGGCGAAGTTTGGAGAAAAACTGTTTTTT.

This clone was seen more than once but under ten times. Germline and junction disagree at one end, which may indicate a read error. The rearrangement uses TRBV5-1 and TRBJ2-7, with TRBD2 matching over 8 bases. Germline V gene data show CDR1 as SGHRS and CDR2 as YFSETQ. CDR3 length: 15 residues. CDR3: CASRLGSGGAYEQYF. CDR3 bases: TGCGCCAGCAGGTTGGGCAGCGGGGGAGCTTACGAGCAGTACTTC.

This chain uses TRBV6-6 with TRBJ1-4; D is uncertain. CDR1 is MNHNY and CDR2 is SVGAGI in the germline V gene (reference sequence). The CDR3 covers 15 residues. V gave up 7 bases and J gave up 2 bases, with 14 bases separating them. The CDR3 DNA reads TGTGCCAGCAATTTTGGAGGGTCTACTAATGAAAAACTGTTTTTT. Its translation is CASNFGGSTNEKLFF.

The rearrangement joins TRBV5-4 to TRBJ1-4; D not resolved. Trimming stripped 9 bases from V and 0 bases from J, with 9 bases between. Germline-derived CDR1 and CDR2 are SGHNT and YYREEE (reference sequence). The CDR3 has 13 amino acids. The CDR3 sequence: CATGSATNEKLFF. The DNA of the CDR3 is TGTGCCACGGGGAGTGCAACTAATGAAAAACTGTTTTTT.

The rearrangement links TRBV6-5 to TRBJ1-3; possible D gene TRBD1, 6 bases. The CDR3 has 16 residues. Looked up from germline, CDR1 is MNHEY and CDR2 is SVGAGI. V gave up 4 bases and J gave up 2 bases, with 15 bases separating them. The CDR3 sequence is CASSFEGGATGNTIYF. CDR3 in DNA: TGTGCCAGCAGTTTCGAGGGGGGGGCTACTGGAAACACCATATATTTT.

Concerning this clone: Additional DNA sequences in this sample encode the identical CDR3. This chain joins TRBV19 and TRBJ2-7, with TRBD1 matching over 10 bases. J lost 0 bases, V lost 6 bases, and 2 bases had no gene match. The CDR3 covers 14 residues. CDR1 and CDR2 (germline): LNHDA, SQIVND (reference sequence). The CDR3 spells CASSRDRGSYEQYF. The CDR3 region has the DNA TGTGCCAGTAGCAGGGACAGGGGCTCCTACGAGCAGTACTTC.

The rearrangement links TRBV15 to TRBJ2-2, with 10 bases identical to TRBD2. CDR1 LNHNV and CDR2 YYDKDF come from the germline V gene (reference sequence). V was pared by 0 bases and J by 5 bases, with 6 bases of the junction left unmatched. The CDR3 spans 17 residues. The CDR3 spells CATSRDAPSGRTGELFF. The CDR3, as DNA: TGTGCCACCAGCAGAGACGCGCCTAGCGGGAGAACCGGGGAGCTGTTTTTT.

This chain uses TRBV7-9 with TRBJ2-5, with D unclear. CDR1 and CDR2 from the germline V gene are SEHNR and FQNEAQ (reference sequence). This CDR3 has 13 amino acids. V was shortened by 4 bases and J by 7 bases, with 13 bases between the two germline ends. CDR3 in amino acids: CASSSNPIVTQYF. The DNA for the CDR3 is TGTGCCAGCAGCTCCAATCCAATTGTGACCCAGTACTTC.

The chain uses TRBV6-4 and TRBJ2-2; D is perhaps TRBD2 (6 bases). This CDR3 region has 14 residues. Germline CDR1 reads MRHNA; CDR2 reads SNTAGT. The ends were cut back, 6 bases at V and 4 bases at J, with 12 bases in the middle. The CDR3 sequence: CASRPDGGTGELFF. The CDR3 coding sequence is TGTGCCAGCAGGCCAGACGGGGGCACCGGGGAGCTGTTTTTT.

The chain couples TRBV12-3 or TRBV12-4 to TRBJ2-1; no clear D gene. V lost 5 bases, J lost 11 bases, and 10 bases lay in between. This CDR3 region has 11 residues. The CDR3 is CASSPGPQQFF. CDR3 nucleotide sequence: TGTGCCAGCAGTCCAGGTCCCCAGCAGTTCTTC.

This clone was seen many times. The chain combines TRBV7-9 with TRBJ1-2; 7 positions agree with TRBD1. Per germline, CDR1 SEHNR and CDR2 FQNEAQ (reference sequence). The CDR3 totals 18 residues. J was trimmed by 0 bases and V by 5 bases; bases with no gene match: 15. The DNA for the CDR3 is TGTGCCAGCAGCCCAGCCCCCTTGACAGGGCAGGCTAACTATGGCTACACCTTC. It translates to CASSPAPLTGQANYGYTF.

The gene calls are TRBV7-3 and TRBJ1-1; 9 bases map to TRBD1. CDR3 size: 14 residues. Germline V CDR1 and CDR2: SGHTA, FQGTGA. V gave up 5 bases and J gave up 5 bases; unmatched junction bases: 6. As DNA, the CDR3 is TGTGCCAGCAGCACCGGACAGGGGCGGACTGAAGCTTTCTTT. Protein sequence: CASSTGQGRTEAFF.

The genes are TRBV5-6 and TRBJ2-1; 10 bases match TRBD2. V dropped 2 bases and J dropped 4; count of bases not matched to a gene: 6. Germline values: CDR1 SGHDT, CDR2 YYEEEE. This CDR3 region has 16 residues. The CDR3 sequence: CASSLTGTSVYNEQFF. DNA of the CDR3: TGTGCCAGCAGCTTAACCGGGACTAGCGTGTACAATGAGCAGTTCTTC.

The rearrangement joins TRBV7-9 to TRBJ2-1, with 7 bases fitting TRBD2. Germline values: CDR1 SEHNR, CDR2 FQNEAQ (reference sequence). V was pared by 3 bases and J by 4 bases, with 3 bases of the junction left unmatched. The CDR3 is 14 residues long. This CDR3 reads CASSFDGRYNEQFF. CDR3 DNA sequence: TGTGCCAGCAGCTTCGACGGGAGGTACAATGAGCAGTTCTTC. Variable domain in full (rest from reference TRBV7-9 and TRBJ2-1): DTGVSQNPRHKITKRGQNVTFRCDPISEHNRLYWYRQTLGQGPEFLTYFQNEAQLEKSRLLSDRFSAERPKGSFSTLEIQRTEQGDSAMYLCASSFDGRYNEQFFGPGTRLTVL.

There are a few counts of this clone. The rearrangement links TRBV30 to TRBJ1-6; D remains ambiguous. CDR3 size: 12 residues. Deletions cut 2 bases from V and 14 bases from J, with 13 bases between. Germline CDR1 and CDR2: GTSNPN and SVGIG (reference sequence). CDR3 region: CAWSTQTITLHF. CDR3 bases: TGTGCCTGGAGTACCCAGACAATCACCCTCCACTTT.

V and J are TRBV9 and TRBJ1-2; D not certain. Germline CDR1 SGDLS, CDR2 YYNGEE. V gave up 4 bases and J gave up 8 bases, with 9 bases separating them. The CDR3 runs to 11 residues. For the CDR3, the DNA is TGTGCCAGCAGCCCAATAGAGGGCTACACCTTC. It codes for CASSPIEGYTF.

This chain links TRBV2 with TRBJ2-3; 9 bases align to TRBD2. Germline loops: CDR1 SNHLY, CDR2 FYNNEI. The CDR3 has 14 residues. Unmatched junction bases numbered 2, after V lost 7 bases and J lost 0 bases. The CDR3 reads CASKTSGSTDTQYF. CDR3 coding DNA: TGTGCCAGCAAGACTAGCGGAAGCACAGATACGCAGTATTTT.

The chain carries TRBV9 and TRBJ2-7; TRBD1 agrees at 7 bases. CDR3 length: 14 amino acids. The V gene's germline CDR1 is SGDLS and CDR2 YYNGEE. J gave up 2 bases and V 3 bases, and 5 bases lay outside the gene matches. CDR3 DNA sequence: TGTGCCAGCAGCGCGAGACAGGGCACCTACGAGCAGTACTTC. This gives the protein CASSARQGTYEQYF.

The chain is built from TRBV6-5 and TRBJ1-3; 8 bases are a match to TRBD1. CDR3 size: 16 residues. Germline V CDR1 and CDR2: MNHEY, SVGAGI. Germline trimming cut 2 bases from V and 5 bases from J; bases unmatched to any gene: 8. CDR3 sequence: CASSYPVTGARNTIYF. Here the CDR3 DNA reads TGTGCCAGCAGTTACCCCGTGACAGGGGCAAGAAACACCATATATTTT.

The chain couples TRBV4-1 to TRBJ1-1; 7 bases fit TRBD1. Germline V lookup: CDR1 MGHRA, CDR2 YSYEKL. The CDR3 has 18 residues. Losses at the gene ends were 2 bases for V and 3 bases for J; bases not matched to a gene: 15. The CDR3 loop reads CASSQSEGASLLYTEAFF. DNA for the CDR3: TGCGCCAGCAGCCAATCGGAGGGGGCTAGTTTATTGTACACTGAAGCTTTCTTT.

The CDR3 nucleotides read TGTGCCAGCAGCCCGACCCTAGCCGGGCTGCTGATTAACTATGGCTACACCTTC. It is translated as CASSPTLAGLLINYGYTF. The V and J genes are TRBV11-2 and TRBJ1-2; D unclear. V lost 5 bases to trimming and J lost 1 base, with 23 bases between them. CDR3 length equals 18 residues. Germline CDR1 is SGHAT and CDR2 is FQNNGV.

The CDR3 DNA reads as TGTGCCAGCAGCCGTCTCCCCTCCTACGAGCAGTACTTC. As protein: CASSRLPSYEQYF. The chain has TRBV12-3 or TRBV12-4 and TRBJ2-7, with D uncertain. The CDR3 spans 13 residues. The V end lost 6 bases, the J end lost 0 bases, and 9 bases lay between the germline ends.